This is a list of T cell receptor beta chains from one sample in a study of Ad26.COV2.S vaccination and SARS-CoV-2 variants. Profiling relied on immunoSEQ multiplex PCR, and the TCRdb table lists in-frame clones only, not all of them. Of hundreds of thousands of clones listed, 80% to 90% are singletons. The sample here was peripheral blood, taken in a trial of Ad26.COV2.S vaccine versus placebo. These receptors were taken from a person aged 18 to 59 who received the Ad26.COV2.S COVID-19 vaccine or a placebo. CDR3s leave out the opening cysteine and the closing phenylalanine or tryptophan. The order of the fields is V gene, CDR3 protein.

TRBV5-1	ASSFETGDSPLH
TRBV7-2	ASSFFTGGRGETQY
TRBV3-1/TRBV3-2	ASSHPFGGGEETQY
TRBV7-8	ASSLGTYLQALH
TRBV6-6	ASTPTDTNYGYT
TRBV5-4	ASSWSGADTQY
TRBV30	AWSPGLESF
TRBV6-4	ASSPTSGSASHTQY
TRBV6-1	ASSESGIVTIY
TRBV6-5	ASSKGSLYGYT
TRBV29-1	SVDPGTNEQF
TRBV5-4	ASSLWGDYEQY
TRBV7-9	ASSLERDNQPQH
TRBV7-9	ASSLVHGTVRYEQY
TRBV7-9	ASRPKQRLMSEAF
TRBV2	ASRLTASNQPQH
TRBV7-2	ASSVGLSSYNEQF
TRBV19	ASSVYRAVDQPQH
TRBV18	ASSPFGGTGSYEQY
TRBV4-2	ASSQDPPSDSYNEQF
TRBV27	ASSVGGEGQPQH
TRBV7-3	ASSPGRENTEAF
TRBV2	ASSSSHLVRQGEETQY
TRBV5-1	ASSLAGRSPLH
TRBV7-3	ASDRRLVEKLF
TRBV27	ASRPINLANEKLF
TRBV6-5	ASTLGQGRYEQY
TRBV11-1	ASSFLGEQY
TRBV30	ACGTGWGYT
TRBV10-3	AISGTGADEKLF
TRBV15	ATSKGDSSNQPQH
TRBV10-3	AIRAGEVSNEQY